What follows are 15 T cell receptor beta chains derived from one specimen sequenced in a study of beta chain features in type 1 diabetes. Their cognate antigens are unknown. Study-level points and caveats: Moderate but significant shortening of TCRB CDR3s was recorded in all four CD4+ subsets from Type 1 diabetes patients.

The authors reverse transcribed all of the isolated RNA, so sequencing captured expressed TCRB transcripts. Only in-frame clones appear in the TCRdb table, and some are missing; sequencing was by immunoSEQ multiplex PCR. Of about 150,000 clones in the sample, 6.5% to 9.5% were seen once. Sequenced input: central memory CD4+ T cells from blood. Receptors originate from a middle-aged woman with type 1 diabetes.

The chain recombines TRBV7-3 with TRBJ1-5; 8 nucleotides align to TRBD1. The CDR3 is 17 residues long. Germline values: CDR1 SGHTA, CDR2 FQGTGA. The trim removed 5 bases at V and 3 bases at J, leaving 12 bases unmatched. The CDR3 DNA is TGTGCCAGCAGCCCCCCAGGGGGACAGGAGTACAATCAGCCCCAGCATTTT. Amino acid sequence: CASSPPGGQEYNQPQHF.

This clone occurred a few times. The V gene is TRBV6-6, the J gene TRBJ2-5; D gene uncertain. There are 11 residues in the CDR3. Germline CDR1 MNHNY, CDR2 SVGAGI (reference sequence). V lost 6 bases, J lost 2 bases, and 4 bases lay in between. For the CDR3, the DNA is TGTGCCAGCAGACAGCAAGAGACCCAGTACTTC. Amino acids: CASRQQETQYF.

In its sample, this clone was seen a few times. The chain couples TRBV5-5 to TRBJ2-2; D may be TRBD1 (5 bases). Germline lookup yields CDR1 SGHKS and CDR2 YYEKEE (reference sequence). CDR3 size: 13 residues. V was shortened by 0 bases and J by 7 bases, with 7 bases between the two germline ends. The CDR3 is CASSLEGIGELFF. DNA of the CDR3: TGTGCCAGCAGCTTGGAGGGGATCGGGGAGCTGTTTTTT.

CDR3 sequence (DNA): TGCAGTATACCCAGCTCCTACGAGCAGTACTTC. Protein sequence: CSIPSSYEQYF. This chain uses TRBV20-1 with TRBJ2-7; D uncertain. The CDR3 is 11 residues long. Germline assignment: CDR1 DFQATT and CDR2 SNEGSKA (reference sequence). Trimming stripped 8 bases from V and 0 bases from J, with 8 bases between.

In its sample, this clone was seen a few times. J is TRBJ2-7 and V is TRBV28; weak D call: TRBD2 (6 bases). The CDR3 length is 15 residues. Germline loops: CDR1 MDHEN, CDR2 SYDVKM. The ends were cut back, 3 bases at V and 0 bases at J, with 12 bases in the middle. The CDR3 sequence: CASSLIDGGSYEQYF. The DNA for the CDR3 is TGTGCCAGCAGTTTGATCGACGGGGGCTCCTACGAGCAGTACTTC.

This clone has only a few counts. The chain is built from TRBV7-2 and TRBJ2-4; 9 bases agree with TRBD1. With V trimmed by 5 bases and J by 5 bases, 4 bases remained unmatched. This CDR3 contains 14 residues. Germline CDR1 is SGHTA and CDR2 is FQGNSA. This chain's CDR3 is CASSSTGGQNIQYF. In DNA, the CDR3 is TGTGCCAGCAGCAGTACAGGGGGCCAAAACATTCAGTACTTC.

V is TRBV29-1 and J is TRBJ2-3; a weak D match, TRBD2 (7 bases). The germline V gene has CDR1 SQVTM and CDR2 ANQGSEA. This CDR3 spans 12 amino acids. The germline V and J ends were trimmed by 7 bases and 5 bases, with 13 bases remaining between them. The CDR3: CSGGGGGDTQYF. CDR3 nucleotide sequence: TGCAGCGGAGGGGGGGGCGGAGATACGCAGTATTTT.

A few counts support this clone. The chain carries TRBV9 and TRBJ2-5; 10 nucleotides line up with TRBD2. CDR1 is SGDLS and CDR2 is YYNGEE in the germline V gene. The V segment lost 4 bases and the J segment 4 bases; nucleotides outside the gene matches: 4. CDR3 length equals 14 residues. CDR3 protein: CASSPLAGGETQYF. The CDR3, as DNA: TGTGCCAGCAGCCCCTTAGCGGGGGGAGAGACCCAGTACTTC.

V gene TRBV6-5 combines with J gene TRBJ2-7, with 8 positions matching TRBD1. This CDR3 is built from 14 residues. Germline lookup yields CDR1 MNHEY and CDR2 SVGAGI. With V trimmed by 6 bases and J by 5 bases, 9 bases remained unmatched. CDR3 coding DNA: TGTGCCAGCAGCTTTGAGGACAGGGAGGACGAGCAGTACTTC. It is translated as CASSFEDREDEQYF.

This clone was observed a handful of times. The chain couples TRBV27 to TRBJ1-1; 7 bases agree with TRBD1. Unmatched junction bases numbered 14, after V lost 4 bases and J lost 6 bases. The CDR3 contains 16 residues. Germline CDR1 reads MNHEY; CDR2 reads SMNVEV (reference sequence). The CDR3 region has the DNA TGTGCCAGCAGTTCCCCGGTCGGAGGGGGCGAGGCTGAAGCTTTCTTT. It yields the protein CASSSPVGGGEAEAFF.

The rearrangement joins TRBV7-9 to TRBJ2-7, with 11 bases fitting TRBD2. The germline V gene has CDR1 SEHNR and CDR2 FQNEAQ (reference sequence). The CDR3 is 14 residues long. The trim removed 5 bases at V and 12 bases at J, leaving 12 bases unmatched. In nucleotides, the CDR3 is TGTGCCAGCAGCATTAGCGGGAGGGCCTCTTCCCCGTACTTC. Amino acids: CASSISGRASSPYF.

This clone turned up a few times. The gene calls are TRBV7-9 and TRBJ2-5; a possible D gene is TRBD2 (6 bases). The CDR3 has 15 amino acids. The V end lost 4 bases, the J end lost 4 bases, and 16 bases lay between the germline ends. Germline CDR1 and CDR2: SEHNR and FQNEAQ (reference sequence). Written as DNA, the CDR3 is TGTGCCAGCAGCTCAACCCGGGACTTCTCAGAGACCCAGTACTTC. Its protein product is CASSSTRDFSETQYF. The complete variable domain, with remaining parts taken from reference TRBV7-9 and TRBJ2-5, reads DTGVSQNPRHKITKRGQNVTFRCDPISEHNRLYWYRQTLGQGPEFLTYFQNEAQLEKSRLLSDRFSAERPKGSFSTLEIQRTEQGDSAMYLCASSSTRDFSETQYFGPGTRLLVL.

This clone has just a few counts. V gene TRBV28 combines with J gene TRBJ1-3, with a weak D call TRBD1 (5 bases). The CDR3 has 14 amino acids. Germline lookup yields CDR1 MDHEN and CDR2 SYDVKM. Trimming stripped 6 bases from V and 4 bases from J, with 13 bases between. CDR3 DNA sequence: TGTGCCAGCAGGACCGGGGGGGTCGGAAACACCATATATTTT. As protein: CASRTGGVGNTIYF.

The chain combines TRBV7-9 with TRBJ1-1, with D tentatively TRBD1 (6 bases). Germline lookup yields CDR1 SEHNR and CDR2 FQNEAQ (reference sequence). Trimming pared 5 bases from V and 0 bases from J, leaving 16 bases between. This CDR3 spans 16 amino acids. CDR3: CASSRQLGGMNTEAFF. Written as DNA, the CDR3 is TGTGCCAGCAGCCGCCAGTTAGGGGGAATGAACACTGAAGCTTTCTTT. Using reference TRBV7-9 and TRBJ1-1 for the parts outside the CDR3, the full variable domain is DTGVSQNPRHKITKRGQNVTFRCDPISEHNRLYWYRQTLGQGPEFLTYFQNEAQLEKSRLLSDRFSAERPKGSFSTLEIQRTEQGDSAMYLCASSRQLGGMNTEAFFGQGTRLTVV.

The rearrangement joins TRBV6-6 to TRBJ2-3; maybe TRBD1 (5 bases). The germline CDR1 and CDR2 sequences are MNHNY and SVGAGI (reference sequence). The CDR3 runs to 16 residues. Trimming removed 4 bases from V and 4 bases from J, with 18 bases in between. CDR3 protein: CASSSDEAQAADTQYF. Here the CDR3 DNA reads TGTGCCAGCAGTTCCGACGAGGCACAGGCTGCAGATACGCAGTATTTT.